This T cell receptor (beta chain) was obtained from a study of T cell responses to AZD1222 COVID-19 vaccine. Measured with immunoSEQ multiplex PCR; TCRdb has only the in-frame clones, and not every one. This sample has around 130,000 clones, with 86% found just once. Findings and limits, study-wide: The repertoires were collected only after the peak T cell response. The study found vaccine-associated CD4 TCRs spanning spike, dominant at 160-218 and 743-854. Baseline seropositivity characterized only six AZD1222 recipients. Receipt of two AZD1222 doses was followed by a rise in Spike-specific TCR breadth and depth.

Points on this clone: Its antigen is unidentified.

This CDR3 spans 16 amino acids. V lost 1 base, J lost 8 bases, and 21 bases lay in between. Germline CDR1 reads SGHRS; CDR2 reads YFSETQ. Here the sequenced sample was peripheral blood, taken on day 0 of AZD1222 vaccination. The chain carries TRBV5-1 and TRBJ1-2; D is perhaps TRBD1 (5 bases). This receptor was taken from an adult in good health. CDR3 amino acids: CASSLHFGTPDGGYTF. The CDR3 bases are TGCGCCAGCAGCTTGCATTTTGGGACCCCCGACGGCGGCTACACCTTC.